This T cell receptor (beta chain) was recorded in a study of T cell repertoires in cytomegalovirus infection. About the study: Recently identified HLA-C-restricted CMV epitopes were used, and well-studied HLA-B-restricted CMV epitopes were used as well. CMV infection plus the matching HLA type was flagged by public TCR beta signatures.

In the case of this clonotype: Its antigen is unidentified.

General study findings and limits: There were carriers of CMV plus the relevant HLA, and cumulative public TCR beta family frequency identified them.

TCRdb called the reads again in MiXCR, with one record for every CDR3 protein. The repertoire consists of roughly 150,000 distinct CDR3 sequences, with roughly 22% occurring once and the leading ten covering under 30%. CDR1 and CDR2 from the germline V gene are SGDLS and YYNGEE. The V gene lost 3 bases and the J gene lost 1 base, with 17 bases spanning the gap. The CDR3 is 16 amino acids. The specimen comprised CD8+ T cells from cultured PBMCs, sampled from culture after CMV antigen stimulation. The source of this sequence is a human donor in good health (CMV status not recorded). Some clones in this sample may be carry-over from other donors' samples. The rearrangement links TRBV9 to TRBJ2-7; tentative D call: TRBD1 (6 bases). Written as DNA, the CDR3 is TGTGCCAGCAGCGCCAGCCCGGCAGGGGCGTCCTACGAGCAGTACTTC. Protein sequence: CASSASPAGASYEQYF. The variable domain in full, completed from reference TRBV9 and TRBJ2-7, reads DSGVTQTPKHLITATGQRVTLRCSPRSGDLSVYWYQQSLDQGLQFLIQYYNGEERAKGNILERFSAQQFPDLHSELNLSSLELGDSALYFCASSASPAGASYEQYFGPGTRLTVT.